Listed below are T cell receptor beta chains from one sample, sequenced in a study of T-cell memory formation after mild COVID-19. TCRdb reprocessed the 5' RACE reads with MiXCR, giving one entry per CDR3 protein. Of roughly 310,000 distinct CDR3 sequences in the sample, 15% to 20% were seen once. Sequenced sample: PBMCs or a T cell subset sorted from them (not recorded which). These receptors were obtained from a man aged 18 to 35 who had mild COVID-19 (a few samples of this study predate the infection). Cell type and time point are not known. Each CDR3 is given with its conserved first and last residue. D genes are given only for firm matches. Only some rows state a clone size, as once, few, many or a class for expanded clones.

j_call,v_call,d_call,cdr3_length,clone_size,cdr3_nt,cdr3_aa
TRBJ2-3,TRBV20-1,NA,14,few,TGCAGTGCCATAGGGCGGGGTCACGCAGATACGCAGTATTTT,CSAIGRGHADTQYF
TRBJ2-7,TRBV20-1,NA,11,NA,TGCCGTGCCAGATCGGTTTGGGAGCAGTACTTC,CRARSVWEQYF
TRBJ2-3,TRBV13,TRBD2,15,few,TGTGCCAGCAGCCGATCCAGACTAGCCACAGATACGCAGTATTTT,CASSRSRLATDTQYF
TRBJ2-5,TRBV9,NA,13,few,TGTGCCAGCAGCGTGGGGGATCAAGAGACCCAGTACTTC,CASSVGDQETQYF
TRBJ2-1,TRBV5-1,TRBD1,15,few,TGCGCCAGCAGCGCGACCGGGACAGGTGGGGATGAGCAGTTCTTC,CASSATGTGGDEQFF
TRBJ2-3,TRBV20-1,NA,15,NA,TGCAGTGCCTTTGGGGGGGCTGGTAGCACAGATACGCAGTATTTT,CSAFGGAGSTDTQYF
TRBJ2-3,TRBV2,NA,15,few,TGTGCCAGCAGCGACGACAGGCGGGTAACAGATACGCAGTATTTT,CASSDDRRVTDTQYF
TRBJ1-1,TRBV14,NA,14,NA,TGTGCCAGCAGCCACAACACTAGACAGACCCAAGTTTTCTTT,CASSHNTRQTQVFF
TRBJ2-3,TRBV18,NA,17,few,TGTGCCAGCTCACCGGAAAGCTTAGCGGAGTACACAGATACGCAGTATTTT,CASSPESLAEYTDTQYF
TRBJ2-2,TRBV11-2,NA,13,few,TGTGCCAGCAGCCCCCCAAGCATCCCGGAGCTGTTTTTT,CASSPPSIPELFF
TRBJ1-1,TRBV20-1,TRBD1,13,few,TGCAGTGCTAGAAGGGACAGAGGAGCGGAAGCTTTCTTT,CSARRDRGAEAFF
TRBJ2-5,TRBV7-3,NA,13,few,TGTGCCAGCAGCTTCAGTCGAACGGAGACCCAGTACTTC,CASSFSRTETQYF
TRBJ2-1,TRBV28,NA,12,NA,TGTGCCAGCAGTTTGGTGGTCAATGAGCAGTTCTTC,CASSLVVNEQFF
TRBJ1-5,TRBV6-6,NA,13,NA,TGTGCCAGCTCTGGTTCGTACAATCAGCCCCAGCATTTT,CASSGSYNQPQHF
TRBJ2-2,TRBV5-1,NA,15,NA,TGCGCCAGCAGCTTGGGGGCAGCTCGGGCCGGGGAGCTGTTTTTT,CASSLGAARAGELFF
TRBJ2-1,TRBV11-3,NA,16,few,TGTGCCAGCAGCTTACTGGGACAAACTTCCTACAATGAGCAGTTCTTC,CASSLLGQTSYNEQFF
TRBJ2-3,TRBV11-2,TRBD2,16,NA,TGTGCCAGCAGCTCCCAGACTAGCGGGGGTCCAGATACGCAGTATTTT,CASSSQTSGGPDTQYF
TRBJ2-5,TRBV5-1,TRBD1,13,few,TGCGCCAGCGGACAGGTACCCGGTGAGACCCAGTACTTC,CASGQVPGETQYF
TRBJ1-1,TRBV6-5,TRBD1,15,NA,TGTGCCAGCAGTTACGCCGGGACAGGGGTGACTGAAGCTTTCTTT,CASSYAGTGVTEAFF
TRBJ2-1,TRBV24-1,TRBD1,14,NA,TGTGCCACCAGTCAGGGACAGGGCTACAATGAGCAGTTCTTC,CATSQGQGYNEQFF
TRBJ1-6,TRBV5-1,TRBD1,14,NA,TGCGCCAGCAGCCCCGGGACAGGAGTTTCACCCCTCCACTTT,CASSPGTGVSPLHF
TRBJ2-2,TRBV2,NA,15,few,TGTGCCAGCAGCACCCGGGTAGGAGACACCGGGGAGCTGTTTTTT,CASSTRVGDTGELFF